Described below is a single T cell receptor (beta chain) sequence and its context. The sample comes from a study of OX40 agonist ivuxolimab in advanced cancers. Sequenced by immunoSEQ multiplex PCR; TCRdb stores in-frame clones only, minus some. The repertoire holds tens of thousands of clones, just over 90% seen once, with roughly 12% in the top ten. The CDR3 is 15 residues long. Trimming took 2 bases from V and 0 from J, leaving 8 bases between them. Germline values: CDR1 MGHRA, CDR2 YSYEKL. Sequences were derived from CD4+ or CD8+ T cells sorted from blood, sampled in a trial of the OX40 agonist ivuxolimab. The chain is built from TRBV4-1 and TRBJ2-1; D not resolved. This clonotype was sampled from an adult with an advanced solid tumor such as melanoma, head and neck, liver or kidney cancer. CDR3 sequence reads: CASSQRYSSYNEQFF. The CDR3 DNA sequence: TGCGCCAGCAGCCAAAGGTATAGCTCCTACAATGAGCAGTTCTTC.